A selection of T cell receptor beta chains follows, all from one sample in a study of blood T cell repertoires in COVID-19. Sequencing was performed with immunoSEQ multiplex PCR; in TCRdb, only in-frame clones are kept and a portion is missing. The sample comprises some 150,000 clones, approximately 90% of which are singletons, and around 4.5% rests with the top ten. The specimen sequenced was peripheral blood. The receptors were sampled from a woman aged 35 to 49 with acute or convalescent COVID-19. CDR3s include the opening cysteine and the closing phenylalanine or tryptophan. The order of the fields is V gene, D gene, J gene, clone size, CDR3 protein, CDR3 DNA. D genes are given only for firm matches. Expanded clones are given a class, and other clones once, few, many or no size at all.

TRBV2	TRBD2	TRBJ2-1	NA	CASRREASGRADGNEQFF	TGTGCCAGCCGGAGGGAGGCTAGCGGGAGGGCCGATGGCAATGAGCAGTTCTTC
TRBV5-1	NA	TRBJ2-2	NA	CASSLEKGVGKTGELFF	TGCGCCAGCAGCTTGGAGAAAGGGGTGGGCAAGACCGGGGAGCTGTTTTTT
TRBV3-1/TRBV3-2	TRBD1	TRBJ2-7	NA	CASSRTGENYEQYF	TGTGCCAGCAGCCGGACAGGCGAAAACTACGAGCAGTACTTC
TRBV9	NA	TRBJ2-5	NA	CASSALGGHPGETQYF	TGTGCCAGCAGCGCTCTTGGGGGACATCCAGGGGAGACCCAGTACTTC
TRBV29-1	TRBD1	TRBJ1-3	NA	CSVEDRGINGNTIYF	TGCAGCGTTGAAGACAGGGGGATAAATGGAAACACCATATATTTT
TRBV7-3	TRBD2	TRBJ2-7	NA	CASSSGLAGDEQYF	TGTGCCAGCAGCTCTGGACTAGCGGGAGATGAGCAGTACTTC
TRBV6-5	NA	TRBJ1-2	once	CASSYAAINYGYTF	TGTGCCAGCAGTTACGCAGCGATAAACTATGGCTACACCTTC
TRBV7-2	NA	TRBJ1-1	NA	CASSLAFTEAFF	TGTGCCAGCAGCTTGGCCTTTACTGAAGCTTTCTTT
TRBV18	TRBD2	TRBJ2-2	NA	CASSLLAGEAGELFF	TGTGCCAGCTCCCTACTAGCGGGAGAAGCGGGGGAGCTGTTTTTT
TRBV15	NA	TRBJ1-1	NA	CATSYRSLGTEAFF	TGTGCCACCAGCTACAGGAGTTTGGGCACTGAAGCTTTCTTT
TRBV4-2	TRBD1	TRBJ1-1	NA	CASSQADRGNTEAFF	TGTGCCAGCAGCCAAGCTGACAGGGGGAACACTGAAGCTTTCTTT
TRBV18	TRBD1	TRBJ2-7	NA	CASSPATGVGEQYF	TGTGCCAGCTCACCAGCTACAGGGGTGGGAGAGCAGTACTTC
TRBV28	NA	TRBJ1-2	NA	CASSSPSGKYGYTF	TGTGCCAGCAGCTCTCCCTCAGGGAAGTATGGCTACACCTTC
TRBV9	TRBD1	TRBJ2-5	NA	CASSATTGRETQYF	TGTGCCAGCAGCGCCACGACAGGGCGGGAGACCCAGTACTTC
TRBV6-6	NA	TRBJ2-7	NA	CASSYEESYEQYF	TGTGCCAGCAGTTATGAAGAGTCCTACGAGCAGTACTTC
TRBV19	NA	TRBJ1-6	NA	CATTRRPTDNSPLHF	TGTGCCACCACAAGGAGGCCGACTGATAATTCACCCCTCCACTTT
TRBV27	TRBD1	TRBJ1-1	few	CASSLYGDRGTEAFF	TGTGCCAGCAGTTTATATGGGGACAGGGGCACTGAAGCTTTCTTT
TRBV4-1	NA	TRBJ2-2	once	CASSQVSLTGELFF	TGCGCCAGCAGCCAAGTGAGTTTAACCGGGGAGCTGTTTTTT
TRBV24-1	TRBD2	TRBJ2-1	few	CATKGGRADEQFF	TGTGCCACCAAGGGCGGGAGGGCCGATGAGCAGTTCTTC
TRBV7-8	TRBD1	TRBJ1-3	few	CASSSRQGSSSGNTIYF	TGTGCCAGCAGCTCCCGACAGGGATCCTCTTCTGGAAACACCATATATTTT
TRBV9	TRBD1	TRBJ2-6	NA	CASSGGRRDRIFSGANVLTF	TGTGCCAGCAGCGGGGGGCGACGGGACAGAATATTCTCTGGGGCCAACGTCCTGACTTTC
TRBV3-1/TRBV3-2	NA	TRBJ1-1	NA	CASSHTARRTEAFF	TGTGCCAGCAGCCACACGGCCAGGAGGACTGAAGCTTTCTTT
TRBV3-1/TRBV3-2	TRBD2	TRBJ2-1	NA	CASSQVNSGRVYNEQFF	TGTGCCAGCAGCCAAGTTAATAGCGGGAGGGTTTACAATGAGCAGTTCTTC
TRBV2	TRBD2	TRBJ2-3	NA	CASRASGGYTDTQYF	TGTGCCAGCAGGGCTAGCGGGGGGTACACAGATACGCAGTATTTT
TRBV12-3/TRBV12-4	TRBD1	TRBJ1-4	NA	CASSDRASEKLFF	TGTGCCAGCAGTGACAGGGCATCTGAAAAACTGTTTTTT
TRBV27	NA	TRBJ2-3	NA	CASSPLGQTQYF	TGTGCCAGCAGTCCTCTGGGCCAGACGCAGTATTTT
TRBV9	NA	TRBJ1-1	NA	CASSGQDSMNTEAFF	TGTGCCAGCAGCGGTCAGGACAGCATGAACACTGAAGCTTTCTTT
TRBV15	TRBD1	TRBJ2-1	NA	CATSDFTGASRFF	TGTGCCACCAGCGATTTTACAGGGGCCTCGCGGTTCTTC
TRBV28	TRBD1	TRBJ1-2	NA	CASKTGTGVYGYTF	TGTGCCAGCAAGACCGGGACAGGGGTTTATGGCTACACCTTC
TRBV6-6	NA	TRBJ1-4	NA	CASSYGGAGNEKLFF	TGTGCCAGCAGTTACGGTGGGGCAGGGAATGAAAAACTGTTTTTT
TRBV4-1	NA	TRBJ2-3	once	CASSQDGGTQYF	TGCGCCAGCAGCCAAGACGGGGGTACGCAGTATTTT
TRBV11-3	NA	TRBJ2-1	NA	CASSLQGQSEQFF	TGTGCCAGCAGCCTCCAGGGGCAGAGTGAGCAGTTCTTC
TRBV4-1	TRBD2	TRBJ2-7	NA	CASSPLAGANTYEQYF	TGCGCCAGCAGCCCCCTAGCGGGGGCAAACACCTACGAGCAGTACTTC
TRBV4-1	NA	TRBJ2-1	NA	CASSQYDSYNEQFF	TGCGCCAGCAGCCAATACGACAGCTACAATGAGCAGTTCTTC
TRBV28	NA	TRBJ1-2	NA	CASSLGQGGGYTF	TGTGCCAGCAGTTTGGGCCAGGGAGGAGGCTACACCTTC